The sample holds many counts of the clone carrying this T cell receptor (beta chain). This CDR3 is missing its conserved last phenylalanine or tryptophan, likely due to a read error. This specimen comes from a study of Graves' ophthalmopathy and Graves' hyperthyroidism. At the level of the study: Peripheral blood (taken before any treatment) was collected at initial diagnosis.

The CDR3 length is 14 residues. V was cut by 6 bases and J by 0 bases, with 11 bases left in between. Investigators amplified TCR beta CDR3 regions from RNA transcripts. First-round RT-PCR employed HTBI primers, with a second-round multiplex PCR after it. One entry per CDR3 protein, called by TCRdb with MiXCR from the multiplex PCR reads. Of under 350,000 distinct CDR3 sequences in the sample, 17% are singletons; the top ten hold over 9%. The chain has TRBV12-3 or TRBV12-4 and TRBJ1-1; no clear D gene. The TCR comes from an adult man with Graves' ophthalmopathy. The sequencing input was peripheral blood. The chain's CDR3 is CASRVTTMNTEAFS. For the CDR3, the DNA is TGTGCCAGCAGGGTGACAACCATGAACACTGAAGCTTTCTCT.